This TCR beta chain was obtained from a study of T cell responses to AZD1222 COVID-19 vaccine (dated by TCRdb to 2020 to 2022). Some background on the complete study: TCR sequencing was performed for approximately 240 trial participants, of whom roughly 200 were given two doses of AZD1222 and some 25 were given two doses of MenACWY control vaccine. Trial participants were enrolled into age subgroups of 18-55, 56-69 and 70-plus years, which contained about 150, 28 and 57 TCR-sequenced participants, respectively.

The CDR3 regions of human TCRbeta chains were analyzed by immunosequencing. Per the original workflow: Repertoire TCRs were matched against a reference library of SARS-CoV-2-specific TCRs generated with the MIRA antigen-specificity platform. Breadth was defined as the fraction of unique TCRs that were SARS-CoV-2-associated. Depth was defined as the fraction of total T cells that were SARS-CoV-2-associated. Using the MIRA data, every spike-specific TCR was mapped to the spike region that the TCR reacted to and assigned to either a CD4 or a CD8 class. Log10-transformed breadth and depth values were compared by one-way ANOVA with Sidak's multiple comparisons tests. Sourced from immuneACCESS, this table was stored by TCRdb with only in-frame sequences that have V and J called. A share of the clones is absent; for the studies checked, an unresolved V gene accounts for under half, and the remainder has no known explanation. For V, J and clone size, that table is used; D and trimming come from the DNA. The sample data list approximately 100,000 clones, and around 90% of these were observed just once. The ten largest clones represent 5% of the sample.

General study outcomes and caveats: Conclusions about previously exposed vaccinees are limited, since just 5 or 6 AZD1222 recipients were seropositive for SARS-CoV-2 at baseline. Because no day 14 peak-response samples were available, the repertoires could be characterized only after the peak T cell response. After two AZD1222 doses, spike-specific TCR breadth and depth were significantly higher than at day 0 and than in MenACWY recipients. The 56-69-year group was small, and its depth increase did not reach significance, likely because of low power. Most participants were white British and females outnumbered males, and the authors suggested that clonal diversity may have been underestimated. Epitopes outside the regions mutated in the B.1.351 and B.1.1.7 variants were reportedly recognized by nearly half of the unique spike-specific TCRs. CD4 TCRs associated with the vaccine covered the entire spike protein, and the dominant responses were in regions 160-218 and 743-854.

Details on this clone: It has no known antigen specificity. No much larger clone exists at a distance of one base, and base qualities are not known.

What this sample's time point label stands for: about 28 days (+/-7) after the second vaccine dose. AZD1222 recipients given second doses at about 4 weeks or at about 12 weeks were pooled, since spike-specific TCR depth and breadth were not found to differ between the two schedules. Samples from vaccinated people were obtained from the UK trials COV001 and COV002, which included a single-blind randomized controlled phase 2/3 trial of AZD1222 (ChAdOx1 nCoV-19) in healthy adults. Trial participant PBMC samples were collected at day 0 and day 28 after the second dose for TCRbeta chain sequencing. The CDR3 contains 13 residues, cysteine and phenylalanine counted. Of all the DNA, just the CDR3 is kept, 39 bases in frame from base 1. CDR1 and CDR2 (SGHDT, YYEEEE) derive from the germline V gene. V gives up 0 bases and J gives up 1 base, and the segment between their germline ends measures 5 bases.

The receptor's source is an adult who received the AZD1222 COVID-19 vaccine. Sample: peripheral blood, taken 28 days after the second AZD1222 dose. This chain is built from TRBV5-6 and TRBJ2-7; there is no confident call for the D gene. The DNA is as follows: TGTGCCAGCAGCTTGGGCAGATCCTACGAGCAGTACTTC. This codes for CASSLGRSYEQYF. With the rest looked up from the reference TRBV5-6 and TRBJ2-7 genes rather than sequenced, the full variable domain is DAGVTQSPTHLIKTRGQQVTLRCSPKSGHDTVSWYQQALGQGPQFIFQYYEEEERQRGNFPDRFSGHQFPNYSSELNVNALLLGDSALYLCASSLGRSYEQYFGPGTRLTVT.